The 9 T cell receptor beta chains below come from one sample, sequenced in a study of blood T cell repertoires in COVID-19. Profiling relied on immunoSEQ multiplex PCR, and the TCRdb table lists in-frame clones only, not all of them. The profile shows hundreds of thousands of clones, about four fifths of them singletons. Sequenced: peripheral blood. The receptors stem from an older man with acute or convalescent COVID-19.

This clone occurred once. The genes are TRBV27 and TRBJ2-3; 9 bases are a match to TRBD1. The junction had 9 bases not matched to a gene; V was cut back by 3 bases and J by 5 bases. The CDR3 extends over 16 amino acids. The germline V gene has CDR1 MNHEY and CDR2 SMNVEV (reference sequence). The CDR3 region is CASSFIGTGKKDTQYF. CDR3 DNA sequence: TGTGCCAGCAGTTTCATCGGGACAGGGAAAAAAGATACGCAGTATTTT.

The chain combines TRBV25-1 with TRBJ1-1; 8 bases match TRBD1. V lost 1 base and J lost 10; bases outside the gene matches: 11. Germline V gene data show CDR1 as MGHDK and CDR2 as SYGVNS. The CDR3 loop spans 15 amino acids. The CDR3 DNA reads TGTGCCAGCAGTGAATGGGCAGGGGGCCAAGAACGAGCTTTCTTT. Translating gives CASSEWAGGQERAFF.

The genes are TRBV19 and TRBJ1-5; the match to TRBD1 covers 10 bases. The V gene's germline CDR1 is LNHDA and CDR2 SQIVND (reference sequence). V was pared by 4 bases and J by 2 bases, with 8 bases of the junction left unmatched. This CDR3 spans 17 amino acids. CDR3 in DNA: TGTGCCAGTAGTACCCGGGACAGGGGTGGGGGCAATCAGCCCCAGCATTTT. Translating it yields CASSTRDRGGGNQPQHF.

The chain uses TRBV27 and TRBJ1-2; the match to TRBD1 covers 8 bases. With 5 bases clipped from V and 4 bases from J, the junction kept 9 bases outside the gene matches. The length of the CDR3 is 15 residues. CDR1 is MNHEY and CDR2 is SMNVEV in the germline V gene (reference sequence). The CDR3 here is CASSPWTGTGYGYTF. The CDR3 nucleotides read TGTGCCAGCAGTCCCTGGACGGGGACAGGCTATGGCTACACCTTC.

The chain joins TRBV19 to TRBJ1-5, with TRBD1 identical over 8 bases. V lost 5 bases to trimming and J lost 7 bases; unmatched junction nucleotides: 7. The CDR3 covers 14 residues. CDR1 and CDR2 (germline): LNHDA, SQIVND (reference sequence). The CDR3 bases are TGTGCCAGTAGTGGCGGACAGGGCATCCAGCCCCAGCATTTT. Amino acids: CASSGGQGIQPQHF.

This clone has only one observation. The chain uses TRBV18 and TRBJ1-4, with D possibly being TRBD1 (5 bases). Germline V gene lookup returns CDR1 KGHSH and CDR2 LQKENI. Trimming cost V 6 bases and J 6 bases, with 17 bases left between them. There are 15 residues in the CDR3. The CDR3 protein is CASSPQQGLDEKLFF. The CDR3 nucleotides read TGTGCCAGCTCGCCGCAGCAGGGCTTGGATGAAAAACTGTTTTTT. The variable domain in full, completed from reference TRBV18 and TRBJ1-4, reads NAGVMQNPRHLVRRRGQEARLRCSPMKGHSHVYWYRQLPEEGLKFMVYLQKENIIDESGMPKERFSAEFPKEGPSILRIQQVVRGDSAAYFCASSPQQGLDEKLFFGSGTQLSVL.

The V and J genes are TRBV3-1 (or the pseudogene TRBV3-2) and TRBJ1-1; D is possibly TRBD1 (5 bases). Looked up from germline, CDR1 is LGHDT and CDR2 is YNNKEL (reference sequence). This CDR3 has 14 residues. Trimming shortened V by 4 bases and J by 2 bases, and 11 bases separated the two germline ends. The DNA for the CDR3 is TGTGCCAGCAGCCCTGGCGGGGGAAACACTGAAGCTTTCTTT. It is translated as CASSPGGGNTEAFF.

This clone was picked up a small number of times. The V and J genes are TRBV5-4 and TRBJ2-5, with 8 positions matching TRBD2. The CDR3 loop spans 16 amino acids. V shed 4 bases and J 2 bases; nucleotides not matched to a gene: 10. Germline V gives CDR1 SGHNT, CDR2 YYREEE (reference sequence). The CDR3 DNA is TGTGCCAGCAGCCTACCCGGGAGGGGGTCACAAGAGACCCAGTACTTC. As protein: CASSLPGRGSQETQYF.

The gene calls are TRBV11-1 and TRBJ2-7; tentatively, D is TRBD2 (6 bases). CDR1 is SGHAT, CDR2 FQDESV, per germline (reference sequence). CDR3 length: 13 residues. V was cut by 5 bases and J by 6 bases, with 14 bases left in between. CDR3 protein: CASSPRRAAEQYF. The CDR3 coding sequence is TGTGCCAGCAGCCCCCGGAGGGCGGCCGAGCAGTACTTC.